This T cell receptor beta chain was observed in a study of cytomegalovirus exposure and HLA in healthy donors (dated by TCRdb to about 2017). For the wider study: In an earlier analysis of approximately 500 of the donors, 250 to 350 Gb of sequence data and 120 million or so unique TCR beta sequences from about 180 million T cells were reported. Roughly 300 gigabases of sequencing data and roughly 90 million unique TCR sequences were included in an early release covering under 650 HLA-typed donors. Of the 300 to 500 genotyped donors, 80% to 90% were placed in the genetic ancestry cluster associated with self-reported Caucasian donors. The study aimed to test whether cataloging public T cell receptors could reveal signatures of past pathogen exposure. The T cell repertoires of about 700 subjects were profiled by immunosequencing and related to cytomegalovirus serostatus. Besides the first cohort of about 730 subjects, a separate validation cohort made up of over 95 different subjects was used. High-throughput TCR immunosequencing, statistical association of individual TCRs with disease status, and machine learning were combined to predict cytomegalovirus infection status. A later analysis re-analyzed previously published TCR beta repertoires from 666 donors and added high-resolution HLA genotyping to study TCR occurrence patterns. Rather than drawing on any new phenotypic data, the later analysis identified candidate immune exposures from TCR beta sequences and the way those sequences occurred across donors. In an earlier analysis of 587 of the donors, high-throughput TCR beta sequencing was used to judge whether each TCR beta V gene segment behaved as functional or pseudogenic. Donor age, sex, ethnicity and CMV serostatus were compiled together with the repertoire data. A later genetic analysis used genome-wide SNP genotypes for about 65% of the 666 donors, treating that subset as a discovery cohort. Every repertoire in the discovery cohort had been generated on one and the same sequencing platform. Class I and class II HLA loci were covered by the typing at four-digit resolution. Typing coverage differed by locus: A, B, C, DRB1 and DQB1 were typed in roughly 620-630 donors, DQA1 in about 560, DPA1 in 600 to 610, and DPB1 in 450 to 480. Roughly five DR-DQ haplotypes were treated as single units for association and clustering because of strong linkage in the cohort. Across about 370 genotyped donors of the cohort, an average of about 240,000 unique TCR beta nucleotide sequences per donor were sequenced, and 15% to 20% of those sequences were non-productive.

The cohort consisted of 650 to 700 healthy bone marrow donors. At the time of sampling, all cohort members were nominally healthy, though unrecorded immune exposures were likely present. The donor was CMV seropositive and was included in the group of 300 or so seropositive cohort members. A peripheral blood sample was collected from each donor, and TCR beta sequencing was performed on peripheral blood mononuclear cells. Genomic DNA was extracted from the blood cell samples with the Qiagen DNeasy Blood Extraction Kit. Results the study describes overall, beyond this receptor: Compared with equally common non-associated chains, HLA-associated TCR beta chains in a later analysis were more clonally expanded and had lower generation probabilities. In vitro tests confirmed that a few of the cytomegalovirus-associated TCR beta chains recognize cytomegalovirus antigens. V-gene and J-gene trimming of TCR beta chains was associated with a missense DCLRE1C variant in a later genetic analysis, and the association was replicated in an independent cohort. Presence/absence analyses assumed roughly uniform sequencing depth across donors, an assumption that may not hold. When HLA alleles, especially DR and DQ, strongly co-occurred, TCR associations were difficult to assign to individual alleles. A total of 150 to 200 TCR beta chains were listed by the study as associated with cytomegalovirus. According to a later analysis, TCR association rates differed among HLA loci, with DRB1 alleles showing the most associated TCRs and HLA-C alleles showing the fewest. For the cohort, immune exposure information was limited to CMV serostatus. The classifier was reported to diagnose cytomegalovirus status with high specificity and sensitivity in both the original and validation cohorts. Because HLA typing was missing for some donors at each locus, association tests included only the typed subset. Because counts were too low, seventeen rarely observed V segments, including chromosome 9 orphons, were excluded from the earlier analysis of 587 of the donors. In a later analysis, several top co-occurrence clusters were reported to appear linked to parvovirus B19, influenza, CMV and Epstein-Barr virus. In a later analysis, most CMV-associated TCR beta chains were found to appear HLA-restricted, with HLA associations seemingly driven largely by CMV exposure. In this cohort, only TCR beta chains were sequenced, and detectable features were limited by the absence of alpha or paired-chain data. A further reported finding was that TCR beta sequences accurately predicted the HLA-A and HLA-B alleles for most subjects in the first cohort. In an earlier analysis of approximately 600 of the donors, most TCR beta V segments were observed in productive rearrangements about 87% or about 30% of the time, broadly matching IMGT annotations. A later genetic analysis reported fewer N-insertions in productive TCRs among donors in an Asian-associated ancestry cluster than the roughly 670-donor mean. Most TCR sequences were observed very rarely across donors, whereas some public TCRs were present in many individuals. The 87-base-pair reads could not distinguish some IMGT-functional V segments, including TRBV6-2 and TRBV6-3, so those segments were excluded. Linkage disequilibrium might explain the correlated functional status among segregating V segments, but an unknown experimental factor could not be excluded. A cluster of highly shared sequence variants was judged likely to represent a technical artifact of the sequencing pipeline. The authors suggested that the approach could potentially be extended to other disease states and immunological phenotypes. In a later analysis, around 15,000 TCR beta sequences were associated with specific HLA alleles at a false discovery rate of 0.05.

Library prep was done by the immunoSEQ multiplex PCR assay. For the multiplex PCR, a mixture combining 60 forward primers for TCR Vbeta segments and 13 reverse primers for TCR Jbeta segments was used. The CDR3 region of rearranged TCR beta genes was amplified from genomic DNA with a multiplex PCR assay. On the Illumina HiSeq System, the amplified TCR beta libraries were sequenced as 87-base-pair reads. Processing in the source paper ran as follows. In a later analysis, approximately 74 million unique TCR beta chains were counted across the 690 or so repertoires, and roughly 10 million of these chains were shared by at least two donors. Raw reads were error-corrected and collapsed into unique sequences by a nearest-neighbor algorithm in which closely related sequences were merged to remove PCR and sequencing errors. Alignment of CDR3 sequences to IMGT reference sequences was used to assign V, D and J gene segments. For a sequence to be retained, at least a six-nucleotide match to both a V gene segment and a J gene segment was required. A rearrangement counted as productive if the CDR3 had no stop codons and remained in frame with V and J, and every other rearrangement counted as non-productive. Following IMGT convention, CDR3 was defined as the stretch from the second conserved V-encoded cysteine to the conserved J-encoded phenylalanine. The earlier analysis of about 500 of the donors excluded sequences that lacked an unambiguous match to a single V gene segment. In an earlier analysis of several hundred of the donors, V segments were called functional above 56.7% productive rearrangements and were called segregating when the between-donor standard deviation exceeded 5%. A statistical classification framework was developed to diagnose cytomegalovirus status using the catalog of TCR beta chain sequences. V and J gene assignment, in a later analysis, came from comparing TCR nucleotide sequences with IMGT/GENE-DB human TR gene sequences. A later analysis assigned CDR3 sequences and most-parsimonious VDJ recombination scenarios with the TCRdist pipeline. In a later analysis, every TCR beta chain was defined by the combination of its CDR3 amino acid sequence and its V-gene family, and reads without a unique V-gene family were dropped. In a later analysis, 550 to 650 highly shared, low-generation-probability nucleotide sequences were removed to address suspected cross-contamination and a sequencing artifact. A later analysis calculated a clonal expansion index for each public chain from normalized within-repertoire ranks of inferred template counts. A later analysis computed generation probabilities with a VDJ recombination model fitted to out-of-frame rearrangements, and checked the results against IGoR. A later analysis scored TCR-TCR, TCR-HLA and TCR-CMV co-occurrence with hypergeometric tests, applying a repertoire-size bias correction to TCR pairs. In a later analysis, false discovery rates were estimated by permuting HLA or CMV assignments 20 times. In a later analysis, co-occurring TCRs were grouped using DBSCAN, and TCRdist sequence similarity was added for clustering within HLA-allele-positive subsets. Co-occurrence clustering excluded repertoires with fewer than 30,000 or more than 120,000 public chains, plus five with anomalous nucleotide sharing. The source is immuneACCESS, and TCRdb retained only in-frame sequences with V and J called. Part of the clones is not carried over; for the studies checked, unresolved V genes explain less than half of this, and the remainder is unexplained. V, J and clone size reflect that table, while D and trimming were determined from the DNA. The sample data list about 100,000 clones, and around 72% of these were observed just once. The leading ten clones occupy 13% to 15% of the sample.

With regard to this clone: Its antigen is currently not known. No base quality information exists; no much larger clone differs at one position.

The cysteine opens and the phenylalanine closes a CDR3 of 15 amino acids. This entry keeps only the CDR3 DNA: 45 bases, framed from base 1. V and J are trimmed by 5 bases and 4 bases, and the gene matches miss 8 bases of the junction. CDR1 and CDR2 are read off the germline V gene (reference sequence) as LNHDA and SQIVND. Sequenced sample: PBMCs. The rearrangement joined TRBV19 to TRBJ2-3; 8 central bases correspond to TRBD2. The source is a male donor in good health and CMV-seropositive. CDR3 protein: CASSPLAGGPDTQYF. The sequenced DNA is TGTGCCAGTAGTCCGTTGGCGGGGGGTCCAGATACGCAGTATTTT.